These 19 T cell receptor beta chains share one sample of origin, sequenced in a study of CD8 T cells in Susac syndrome. cDNA came from about 0.51 to 1 ug RNA primed by random hexamers. TCRdb reprocessed the immunoSEQ multiplex PCR reads with MiXCR, giving one entry per CDR3 protein. The table lists 190,000 or so distinct CDR3 sequences, more than 85% of them singletons. Specimen: CD4+ T cells from PBMCs. These receptors all stem from a human donor with multiple sclerosis.

V gene TRBV27 combines with J gene TRBJ1-1, with D possibly matching TRBD1 (5 bases). V was trimmed by 7 bases and J by 4 bases, leaving 22 bases between them. Per the germline V gene, CDR1 is MNHEY and CDR2 is SMNVEV (reference sequence). The CDR3 covers 16 residues. The CDR3 region has the DNA TGTGCCAGCATTGTTTACGGAGACAGTAAAGTCACTGAAGCTTTCTTT. Translated, it gives CASIVYGDSKVTEAFF.

The gene calls are TRBV20-1 and TRBJ1-6; D uncertain. V lost 0 bases and J 7 bases, leaving 10 bases between the germline ends. Germline CDR1 DFQATT, CDR2 SNEGSKA (reference sequence). This CDR3 region has 14 residues. The CDR3 coding sequence is TGCAGTGCTAGAGATGCAGGCCTAAATTCACCCCTCCACTTT. Its protein is CSARDAGLNSPLHF.

The chain combines TRBV25-1 with TRBJ1-6, with 10 bases fitting TRBD1. Trimming at V came to 8 bases and at J to 9 bases, leaving 7 bases not matched to a gene. CDR3 length: 14 amino acids. The germline V gene encodes CDR1 MGHDK and CDR2 SYGVNS. The CDR3 region is CASASTGGPSPLHF. CDR3 bases: TGTGCCAGCGCTTCGACAGGGGGCCCTTCACCCCTCCACTTT.

The chain has TRBV7-9 and TRBJ1-2; 8 bases map to TRBD1. With V trimmed by 4 bases and J by 3 bases, 4 bases remained unmatched. There are 14 residues in the CDR3. Germline V gene lookup returns CDR1 SEHNR and CDR2 FQNEAQ (reference sequence). CDR3 DNA: TGTGCCAGCAGCTCAGGGGGCGCCGACTATGGCTACACCTTC. Amino acids: CASSSGGADYGYTF.

DNA for the CDR3: TGTGCCAGCAGTAGGGACCCCCAGCGGGGCTACACCTTC. Translation gives CASSRDPQRGYTF. The rearrangement links TRBV6-6 to TRBJ1-2; D is possibly TRBD1 (5 bases). Germline V CDR1 and CDR2: MNHNY, SVGAGI (reference sequence). CDR3 length: 13 residues. Trimming took off 5 bases at V and 8 bases at J, with 15 bases between the two ends.

This clonotype was recorded a few times. This chain connects TRBV11-3 to TRBJ2-5; no firm D call. V was pared by 2 bases and J by 0 bases, with 4 bases between. The germline V gene encodes CDR1 SGHNT and CDR2 YENEEA. This CDR3 comprises 13 residues. CDR3: CASSLSYQETQYF. DNA for the CDR3: TGTGCCAGCAGCTTATCCTACCAAGAGACCCAGTACTTC. Looking up the rest from reference TRBV11-3 and TRBJ2-5 gives the full variable domain: EAGVVQSPRYKIIEKKQPVAFWCNPISGHNTLYWYLQNLGQGPELLIRYENEEAVDDSQLPKDRFSAERLKGVDSTLKIQPAELGDSAVYLCASSLSYQETQYFGPGTRLLVL.

The rearrangement links TRBV29-1 to TRBJ1-4, with a weak D call TRBD1 (5 bases). The V and J ends lost 6 bases and 4 bases respectively, with 12 bases between them. This CDR3 has 13 amino acids. Per the germline V gene, CDR1 is SQVTM and CDR2 is ANQGSEA. This CDR3 reads CSVQTDGNEKLFF. The CDR3 DNA is TGCAGCGTGCAGACAGATGGTAATGAAAAACTGTTTTTT.

This sequence joins TRBV12-5 and TRBJ2-1, with 8 bases aligning to TRBD2. CDR1 LGHNT and CDR2 FRNRAP come from the germline V gene. J was trimmed by 6 bases and V by 3 bases; bases with no gene match: 7. The CDR3 has 15 amino acids. The CDR3 DNA is TGTGCTAGTGGTTTTCGGGGGGGCGAGACCAATGAGCAGTTCTTC. Protein product: CASGFRGGETNEQFF.

The rearrangement links TRBV2 to TRBJ2-7; D remains unclear. The germline V and J ends were trimmed by 6 bases and 3 bases, with 12 bases remaining between them. The V gene's germline CDR1 is SNHLY and CDR2 FYNNEI. The CDR3 runs to 13 residues. This CDR3 reads CASRPDGIYEQYF. The CDR3 region has the DNA TGTGCCAGCAGGCCGGACGGAATCTACGAGCAGTACTTC. The complete variable domain, with remaining parts taken from reference TRBV2 and TRBJ2-7, reads EPEVTQTPSHQVTQMGQEVILRCVPISNHLYFYWYRQILGQKVEFLVSFYNNEISEKSEIFDDQFSVERPDGSNFTLKIRSTKLEDSAMYFCASRPDGIYEQYFGPGTRLTVT.

The rearrangement joins TRBV20-1 to TRBJ1-5; 10 nucleotides agree with TRBD1. Germline assignment: CDR1 DFQATT and CDR2 SNEGSKA (reference sequence). There are 14 residues in the CDR3. With V trimmed by 6 bases and J by 6 bases, 8 bases remained unmatched. The CDR3, as DNA: TGCAGTGCGTGGACAGGGGGTACGGGTCAGCCCCAGCATTTT. The encoded protein is CSAWTGGTGQPQHF.

The rearrangement uses TRBV12-3 or TRBV12-4 and TRBJ1-1; the D gene is possibly TRBD1 (5 bases). This CDR3 contains 16 residues. Trimming took off 3 bases at V and 2 bases at J, with 16 bases between the two ends. The CDR3 spells CASSFPGTAANTEAFF. CDR3 DNA sequence: TGTGCCAGCAGTTTCCCCGGGACCGCCGCTAACACTGAAGCTTTCTTT.

V is TRBV30 and J is TRBJ2-2; 7 positions match TRBD1. The CDR3 covers 15 residues. Per germline, CDR1 GTSNPN and CDR2 SVGIG (reference sequence). With 3 bases clipped from V and 1 base from J, the junction kept 5 bases outside the gene matches. The CDR3 region is CAWRRQGLNTGELFF. The CDR3 nucleotides read TGTGCCTGGAGGCGACAGGGTTTGAACACCGGGGAGCTGTTTTTT.

This clonotype was recorded once. The chain is built from TRBV7-9 and TRBJ2-2, with D maybe TRBD2 (6 bases). CDR3 length equals 14 residues. Germline V gene data show CDR1 as SEHNR and CDR2 as FQNEAQ (reference sequence). Trimming shortened V by 5 bases and J by 7 bases, and 14 bases separated the two germline ends. CDR3 in DNA: TGTGCCAGCAGCCCCTCGGGACTTCACGGGGAGCTGTTTTTT. The encoded protein is CASSPSGLHGELFF.

This chain links TRBV30 with TRBJ1-1, with TRBD1 identical over 8 bases. Trimming cost V 3 bases and J 4 bases; bases outside gene matches: 4. Per germline, CDR1 GTSNPN and CDR2 SVGIG (reference sequence). The length of the CDR3 is 13 residues. The CDR3 bases are TGTGCCTGGAGGACAGGGGTGGGCACTGAAGCTTTCTTT. Amino acid sequence: CAWRTGVGTEAFF.

The chain links TRBV12-3 or TRBV12-4 to TRBJ1-4; D is undetermined. V lost 4 bases and J 4 bases, leaving 10 bases between the germline ends. This CDR3 comprises 14 residues. The CDR3 sequence: CASSYSSGNEKLFF. In DNA, the CDR3 is TGTGCCAGCAGTTACAGTTCTGGTAATGAAAAACTGTTTTTT.

V usage is TRBV2 and J usage is TRBJ2-3, with D unresolved. Per the germline V gene, CDR1 is SNHLY and CDR2 is FYNNEI. Trimming removed 3 bases at V and 2 bases at J, with 6 bases between. The CDR3 is 13 residues long. CDR3 nucleotides: TGTGCCAGCAGTGACCAACCCACAGATACGCAGTATTTT. This gives the protein CASSDQPTDTQYF.

The rearrangement uses TRBV27 and TRBJ2-7; TRBD1 matches 11 bases. Germline V gene lookup returns CDR1 MNHEY and CDR2 SMNVEV (reference sequence). This CDR3 region has 15 residues. Germline trimming cut 8 bases from V and 6 bases from J; bases unmatched to any gene: 12. In nucleotides, the CDR3 is TGTGCCAGCTGCGACCCTGGACAGGGGGCAGGCGAGCAGTACGTC. It translates to CASCDPGQGAGEQYV.

V and J are TRBV7-9 and TRBJ2-4, with TRBD1 as a possible D gene (6 bases). Trimming left V 5 bases short and J 3 bases short, with 14 bases between. In germline, CDR1 is SEHNR, CDR2 FQNEAQ (reference sequence). The CDR3 runs 15 residues. The CDR3 nucleotides read TGTGCCAGCAGCCCAGGACAGTTGGGCAAAAACATTCAGTACTTC. This codes for CASSPGQLGKNIQYF.

This clonotype turned up a few times. Germline and junction disagree at one end, which may indicate a read error. The V gene is TRBV7-7, the J gene TRBJ2-5, with TRBD1 matching 7 bases. The V gene's germline CDR1 is SSHAT and CDR2 FNYEAQ (reference sequence). This CDR3 spans 14 amino acids. The CDR3, as DNA: TGTGCTAGCAGCCCGACAGGGCAACAAGAGACCCAGTACTTC. Its translation is CASSPTGQQETQYF.